The 4 T cell receptor beta chains listed next were all sequenced from one sample in a study of T cells expressing NK-cell markers. TCRdb re-called the 5' RACE reads; one entry per CDR3 protein, DNA not given. Its table records 400,000 to 550,000 distinct CDR3 sequences. Sequencing was performed on blood T cells: a sorted CD56 or NKG2C T cell subset, CD4+ or CD8+ T cells, or bulk PBMC T cells (not recorded which). The origin of the receptors is a woman between 18 and 70 years old in good health.

V is TRBV11-2 and J is TRBJ2-2. Per germline, CDR1 SGHAT and CDR2 FQNNGV. There are 13 residues in the CDR3. CDR3 region: CASSLVPAGELFF. Variable domain in full (rest from reference TRBV11-2 and TRBJ2-2): EAGVAQSPRYKIIEKRQSVAFWCNPISGHATLYWYQQILGQGPKLLIQFQNNGVVDDSQLPKDRFSAERLKGVDSTLKIQPAKLEDSAVYLCASSLVPAGELFFGEGSRLTVL.

The chain couples TRBV7-2 to TRBJ2-5; TCRdb's D call of TRBD1 is untestable without DNA. Germline CDR1 is SGHTA and CDR2 is FQGNSA. This CDR3 spans 15 amino acids. CDR3 loop: CASSSGRLTGETQYF.

This chain uses TRBV4-1 with TRBJ2-1; TCRdb's assignment of TRBD2 cannot be checked, as there is no DNA. Germline CDR1 MGHRA, CDR2 YSYEKL. CDR3 length equals 16 residues. CDR3 sequence: CASSQDHSGGANEQFF.

The genes are TRBV12-3 or TRBV12-4 and TRBJ2-2; TCRdb's D gene call, TRBD1, goes unchecked for lack of DNA. The CDR3 contains 15 residues. The CDR3 protein is CASQWGSANTGELFF.